This T cell receptor beta chain was documented in a study of shared clonotypes between healthy human individuals. Study as a whole: Each donor's CD4 naive and CD4 memory cells filled three plates apiece, CD8 naive two, and CD8 memory one. Overall study findings and caveats: Naive subsets generally exceeded memory subsets in estimated richness. All-four-donor shared clonotypes had higher generation probabilities than non-shared clonotypes did. Shared across a few donors were about 4.6% of the naive CD4 clonotypes.

In regard to this clone: Antigen unknown.

The length of the CDR3 is 14 residues. Germline V gives CDR1 GTSNPN, CDR2 SVGIG (reference sequence). The V gene lost 2 bases and the J gene lost 3 bases, with 11 bases spanning the gap. Profiled with immunoSEQ multiplex PCR; TCRdb holds only in-frame clones, not every one. The sample shows 900,000 to 1,200,000 clones, 70% to 80% of them seen only once. The chain couples TRBV30 to TRBJ1-5; D may be TRBD1 (6 bases). This sequence originates from a man between 18 and 35 years old in good health. Some clones in this sample may be carry-over from other donors' samples. The sample consisted of memory CD4+ T cells from PBMCs. Subset here: CD45RA-negative fraction. CDR3 in DNA: TGTGCCTGGAGTCGAGGACAGATCAATCAGCCCCAGCATTTT. As protein: CAWSRGQINQPQHF.